This TCR beta chain is from a study of shared clonotypes between healthy human individuals. Study-wide results and limits: Sampling included only blood; tissue repertoires likely differ. Non-shared clonotypes showed lower generation probabilities than clonotypes common to all four donors.

The authors loaded 150 to 250 ng DNA, roughly 27,000 T cell genomes, into sorted-subset replicate PCRs. Only in-frame clones appear in the TCRdb table, and some are missing; sequencing was by immunoSEQ multiplex PCR. The profile shows a few million clones, around 90% of them singletons. Healthy HIV-negative adults with no recent acute infections or vaccinations were recruited as donors. With V trimmed by 4 bases and J by 5 bases, 1 base remained unmatched. Germline V gives CDR1 MNHEY, CDR2 SMNVEV (reference sequence). The CDR3 consists of 14 residues. As for this clone: Its matching antigen is unknown.

The origin of this receptor is a man aged 18 to 30 in good health. Some clones in this sample may be carry-over from other donors' samples. The genes are TRBV27 and TRBJ2-1; 11 nucleotides match TRBD2. Sequences were obtained from naive CD4+ T cells from PBMCs. Stated subset: CD45RA+ positively selected. CDR3 protein: CASSYSGRDNEQFF. The DNA of the CDR3 is TGTGCCAGCAGTTATAGCGGGAGGGACAATGAGCAGTTCTTC.